The clone carrying this T cell receptor (beta chain) occurred many times. What it binds is unknown. After constant-region reverse-primer amplification, full-length variable regions underwent semi-nested PCR with Nested Universal Primer A. TCRdb itself ran the 5' RACE reads through MiXCR, one entry per CDR3 protein. The sample records 35,000 to 55,000 distinct CDR3 sequences, 22% being singletons. The germline CDR1 and CDR2 sequences are SGHTA and FQGNSA. Trimming took 11 bases from V and 13 from J; bases not matched to a gene: 16. The CDR3 contains 13 residues. General study results and limits: Tumor memory CD4+ T cell TCR gene usage was found to cluster with blood and lymph node memory CD4+ cells and with lymph node naive CD4+ cells.

Treg sorting used a CD4+CD25+CD127-/low gate. Sequenced: Tregs sorted from a lymph node. The clonotype was recovered from a female donor with breast cancer. V is TRBV7-2 and J is TRBJ2-7; 11 positions agree with TRBD2. In DNA, the CDR3 is TGTGCCGAGAAACCCAGGGTCACTAGCGGGGGTTACTTC. Translating gives CAEKPRVTSGGYF.